This entry is about one T cell receptor beta chain. The antigen it recognizes is unknown. The sample holds no much larger clone one base away, and base qualities are not on file. The data originate from a study of blood T cell repertoires in COVID-19 (dated by TCRdb to about 2020). As for the study more broadly: Collaborator samples came from the United States, Italy and Spain and covered acute and convalescent phases of COVID-19. The samples were drawn from two sources: the first 160 participants of the ongoing ImmuneRACE study, and 1,200 or so subjects contributed by 6 global collaborators. The prospective study material was composed of cDNA or gDNA derived from T cells, B-cell-depleted T cells, or PBMCs. The repertoires were made available in a free public database intended to serve as a resource for research on the immune response to SARS-CoV-2. The dataset comprised deeply sampled blood TCRbeta repertoires from subjects exposed to, actively infected with, or recovered from COVID-19. Sample metadata almost always included a de-identified subject ID, COVID-19 status, age in years and sex. Where available, HLA class I and class II types were obtained from metadata supplied by the sample provider rather than from assay-based typing. Study-wide findings and limitations: The amount of clinical and demographic metadata varied by source and participant and was provided uncurated.

TCRbeta CDR3 regions were amplified from genomic DNA using the immunoSEQ Assay, a bias-controlled multiplex PCR. As for the authors' bioinformatics: The number of nucleated cells in each sample was estimated from the amplification of reference gene primers within the assay. Sequence reads were collapsed and filtered to measure the absolute abundance of every unique TCRbeta CDR3 rearrangement. For each sample, productive Simpson clonality was calculated by taking the square root of Simpson's diversity index across productive rearrangements. TCRdb limited this immuneACCESS table to in-frame rearrangements with V and J called. A share of clones is missing; checked studies link under half to unresolved V genes, and the rest is unexplained. That table is the source of V, J and clone size, and D and trimming were worked out from the DNA. This sample has around 78,000 clones in its table, and about three quarters of those were observed once. The top ten hold about 10% of the sample.

The collaborating institutions used their own protocols to collect whole blood in K2EDTA tubes. For TCRbeta analysis, collaborators shipped samples in one of three forms: frozen whole blood, isolated PBMCs, or DNA extracted from either of those sample types. Sequences SGHVS (CDR1) and FQNEAQ (CDR2) are obtained from the germline V gene. V lost 3 bases and J lost 5 bases, and the count of bases not matched to a germline gene is 9. The CDR3 measures 15 amino acids from cysteine to phenylalanine. The read is trimmed to its CDR3 DNA, 45 bases read in frame from base 1. Sequenced: peripheral blood. The receptor chain draws on TRBV7-8 and TRBJ2-5; TRBD2 aligns with 7 central bases. The source of this sequence is a human donor in a cohort sampled during active COVID-19. The CDR3 region reads CASSFGAGEAETQYF. The nucleotides are TGTGCCAGCAGCTTCGGGGCGGGGGAGGCGGAGACCCAGTACTTC.